This TCR beta chain was captured by sequencing in a study of blood T cells in healthy people across ages (dated by TCRdb to between 2015 and 2016). Regarding the research as a whole: Template switching captured roughly one uniquely barcoded TCR beta cDNA molecule per two T cells in model experiments. Age-related changes in TCR beta repertoire diversity were measured in the study by deep sequencing normalized with unique cDNA molecular identifiers. Four age groups were formed from the donors: young (average approximately 15 years), middle-aged (approximately 41), aged (roughly 56) and long-lived (roughly 88). To avoid experimental bias, donors of different ages were randomly spread across the sequencing lanes. The study analyzed two additional independent replicas of 1 million unique cDNA reads from the same blood draw for two donors, one aged 18 to 30 and one aged 80 or older.

The method was 5' RACE. A second PCR of about 7 to 12 cycles was run with a J-beta primer mix and a sample-barcoded 5' primer. Each TCR beta cDNA molecule received a unique molecular identifier from a template-switch 5' adaptor carrying 12 random nucleotides. At least 2.5 million CDR3-containing paired-end reads were obtained from each sample. The Mint cDNA synthesis kit, primed by a TRBC-specific oligonucleotide, was used to synthesize first-strand cDNA from all RNA. All cDNA was treated with uracil-DNA glycosylase and then went through a first 18-cycle PCR with the universal primers M1SS and BC2_uni_R. Per the source publication's procedure: Normalization of each sample was performed by random selection of 1 million high-quality reads, each carrying a distinct molecular identifier. Instead of being binned into consensus sequences, reads that shared molecular identifiers were thrown out. CDR3 identification, clonotype clustering and error correction used MiTCR with a Q25 quality threshold and the strictest error-elimination algorithm. Lower-bound total TCR beta diversity was estimated with a nonparametric unseen species model using Euler transformation. The public sequencing data were trimmed at Q25 with fastp and processed into clonotypes with MiXCR by TCRdb, which kept only in-frame beta chains. Rows are unified per CDR3 protein, each entry keeping the most common DNA and genes. The V and J calls, along with clone size, are taken from TCRdb and not from the paper's own processing. The sample table holds around 1,800,000 distinct CDR3 sequences, of which around 40% were seen once. Of the sample, 23% is held by the ten largest clones.

Donors were a few dozen systemically healthy Caucasian individuals from Russia aged roughly 6 to 100 years. Ten milliliters of peripheral blood were drawn from each donor into EDTA-treated Vacutainer tubes. Ficoll-Paque density-gradient centrifugation was used to isolate PBMCs, with at least 6 million obtained per sample. Total RNA was extracted from PBMCs with Trizol reagent, with at least 6 micrograms obtained per sample. The percentages of naive CD45RAhigh/CD27high T cells were determined by flow cytometry on a PBMC aliquot from every donor. This clonotype was observed a handful of times. Its antigen remains unidentified. The input lacks base qualities; no much larger clone sits a single base away. What the work shows at the level of the full study, not this receptor alone: Observed TCR beta diversity correlated strongly with the percentage of naive T cells measured by flow cytometry. Bulk unsorted PBMC profiling prevented conclusive comparison of naive and antigen-experienced compartments. Compared with the aged group, more naive CD4+ T cells, fewer expanded clones and increased TCR diversity were shown by the long-lived group, suggesting age selection. Estimates of total diversity based on one million sequenced T cells were considered lower bounds and underestimates. Donor CMV infection status was unknown, potentially confounding age-related changes in expanded clonotypes. Observed TCR beta diversity per million T cells fell roughly linearly with age, and a significant reduction was already apparent by age around 36.

The TCR originated in a human donor in good health. The source material was blood.

The DNA sequence reads TGCGCCAGCAGCCAAGATCCCATGGGGGCGGAGGAGGCTGAAGCTTTCTTT. It encodes CASSQDPMGAEEAEAFF. In this chain, TRBV4-3 is recombined with TRBJ1-1; a weak D assignment points to TRBD1 (6 bases agree). The CDR3, cysteine through phenylalanine, is 17 amino acids long. Just CDR3 DNA is preserved here, 51 bases in frame from base 1. The germline V gene specifies LGHNA as CDR1 and YSLEER as CDR2. The junction carries 20 bases between V and J, which are trimmed by 0 bases and 6 bases respectively.